The 5 T cell receptor beta chains below come from one sample, sequenced in a study of shared clonotypes between healthy human individuals. TCRdb's copy holds only in-frame clones and misses some; the assay was immunoSEQ multiplex PCR. The sample yields roughly 1 million clones, roughly 74% seen once. The sample consisted of memory CD4+ T cells from PBMCs. Subset given: CD45RA-negative fraction. These receptors were collected from a man younger than 35 in good health. Some clones in this sample may be carry-over from other donors' samples.

This chain links TRBV2 with TRBJ2-2, with unresolved D. Trimming removed 7 bases at V and 6 bases at J, with 12 bases between. CDR3 length equals 13 residues. The V gene's germline CDR1 is SNHLY and CDR2 FYNNEI. The chain's CDR3 is CASKPTVPGELFF. The CDR3, as DNA: TGTGCCAGCAAGCCAACGGTCCCCGGGGAGCTGTTTTTT.

The J gene is TRBJ2-7, the V gene TRBV30, with 10 positions matching TRBD1. The CDR3 has 15 residues. After removal of 1 base from V and 3 bases from J, the junction contained 6 bases not matched to a gene. The germline V gene has CDR1 GTSNPN and CDR2 SVGIG (reference sequence). The DNA of the CDR3 is TGTGCCTGGAGTGCCCCCGGGACAGGGGACTACGAGCAGTACTTC. Translated: CAWSAPGTGDYEQYF.

On this clone itself: Other DNA variants within this sample encode the same CDR3. V and J are TRBV29-1 and TRBJ1-2; TRBD1 might be the D (5 bases). V dropped 7 bases and J dropped 8 bases, with 20 bases sitting between them. Germline lookup yields CDR1 SQVTM and CDR2 ANQGSEA. This CDR3 has 13 residues. The CDR3 nucleotides read TGCAGCGCGGGACGGACCACTCCAGGGGGCTACACCTTC. Amino acid sequence: CSAGRTTPGGYTF.

The chain joins TRBV7-9 to TRBJ1-1, with D uncertain. Deletions cut 7 bases from V and 1 base from J, with 16 bases between. This CDR3 has 15 residues. From germline, CDR1 is SEHNR and CDR2 FQNEAQ (reference sequence). CDR3 in amino acids: CASTPWGSRNTEAFF. CDR3 nucleotide sequence: TGTGCCAGCACCCCCTGGGGTAGTAGGAACACTGAAGCTTTCTTT.

This chain connects TRBV5-1 to TRBJ2-7; 10 nucleotides align to TRBD2. The length of the CDR3 is 16 residues. Per the germline V gene, CDR1 is SGHRS and CDR2 is YFSETQ. Germline trimming cut 4 bases from V and 1 base from J; bases unmatched to any gene: 8. The CDR3 nucleotides are TGCGCCAGCAGCCTGGGACTAGCGTCCGGTTCCTACGAGCAGTACTTC. Its translation: CASSLGLASGSYEQYF.